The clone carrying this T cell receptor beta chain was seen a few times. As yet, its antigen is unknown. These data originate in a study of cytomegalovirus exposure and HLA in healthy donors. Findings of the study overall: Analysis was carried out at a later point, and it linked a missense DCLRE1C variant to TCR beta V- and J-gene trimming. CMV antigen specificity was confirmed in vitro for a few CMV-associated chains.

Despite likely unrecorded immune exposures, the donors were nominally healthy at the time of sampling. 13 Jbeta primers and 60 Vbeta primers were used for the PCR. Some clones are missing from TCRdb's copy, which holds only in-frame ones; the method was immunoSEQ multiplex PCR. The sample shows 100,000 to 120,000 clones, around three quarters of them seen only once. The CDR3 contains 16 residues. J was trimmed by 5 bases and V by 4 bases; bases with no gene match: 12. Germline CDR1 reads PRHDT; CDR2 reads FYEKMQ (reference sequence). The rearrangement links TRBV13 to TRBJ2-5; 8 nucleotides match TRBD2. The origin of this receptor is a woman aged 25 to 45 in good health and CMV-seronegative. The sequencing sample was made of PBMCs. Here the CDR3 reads CASSSLMSAGAETQYF. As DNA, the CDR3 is TGTGCCAGCAGCTCCCTGATGTCAGCGGGGGCTGAGACCCAGTACTTC.